This T cell receptor beta chain was sequenced for a study of neoadjuvant nivolumab and ipilimumab in lung cancer. Findings and caveats of the study: Only two of four nivolumab-treated tumors gained richness and clonality by surgery. TCR richness and clonality were higher in tumors than adjacent uninvolved lung. TCR receptors were sequenced in few samples.

TCRdb keeps only in-frame clones here, not all; method: immunoSEQ multiplex PCR. The repertoire has 9,700 or so clones, 75% to 80% of them found once; the top ten carry roughly 8%. Germline V CDR1 and CDR2: SGHRS, YFSETQ. The V end lost 1 base, the J end lost 8 bases, and 22 bases lay between the germline ends. This CDR3 contains 17 residues. This clone appeared once. Its target is not known. The receptor was isolated from an adult with non-small cell lung cancer. Some clones in this sample may be carry-over from other donors' samples. Material: tumor tissue, obtained after neoadjuvant nivolumab, alone or with ipilimumab, at or shortly before surgery. The chain couples TRBV5-1 to TRBJ2-1; weak D call: TRBD1 (8 bases). CDR3: CASSLWAGGSREDEQFF. Written as DNA, the CDR3 is TGCGCCAGCAGCTTGTGGGCAGGGGGCAGCCGGGAGGATGAGCAGTTCTTC.